These 22 T cell receptor beta chains originate from one sample sequenced in a study of T cell changes during pregnancy in multiple sclerosis. Profiling relied on immunoSEQ multiplex PCR, and the TCRdb table lists in-frame clones only, not all of them. Of about 43,000 clones listed, approximately 91% are singletons. The sequencing sample was made of PBMCs (not recorded whether the cells were cultured). The receptor set was obtained from a female donor with multiple sclerosis, enrolled in a pregnancy study.

The V call is TRBV18, the J call TRBJ1-2; a possible D gene is TRBD1 (5 bases). The germline gives CDR1 KGHSH, CDR2 LQKENI. V shed 3 bases and J shed 2 bases, with 13 bases lying between them. The CDR3 totals 15 residues. This CDR3 reads CASSPVWQGNYGYTF. The CDR3 DNA is TGTGCCAGCTCACCCGTTTGGCAGGGCAACTATGGCTACACCTTC.

This clone was detected once. V gene TRBV27 combines with J gene TRBJ1-2, with D maybe TRBD1 (6 bases). CDR1 is MNHEY, CDR2 SMNVEV, per germline (reference sequence). V lost 5 bases and J 3 bases, leaving 19 bases between the germline ends. This CDR3 has 16 residues. This chain's CDR3 is CASSTRGGAVHYGYTF. The CDR3 DNA sequence: TGTGCCAGCAGTACCCGGGGGGGGGCGGTACACTATGGCTACACCTTC.

The chain couples TRBV5-4 to TRBJ2-2, with 9 bases fitting TRBD1. With V trimmed by 2 bases and J by 6 bases, 8 bases remained unmatched. CDR1 is SGHNT and CDR2 is YYREEE in the germline V gene (reference sequence). CDR3 size: 16 residues. The CDR3 nucleotides read TGTGCCAGCAGCTTTTCAACCGGGACAGGGTCCGGGGAGCTGTTTTTT. Its translation: CASSFSTGTGSGELFF.

The genes are TRBV28 and TRBJ2-1; TRBD2 aligns across 7 bases. V lost 8 bases to trimming and J lost 6 bases; unmatched junction nucleotides: 10. This CDR3 has 14 residues. Germline loops: CDR1 MDHEN, CDR2 SYDVKM. This chain's CDR3 is CASAQRDRSNEQFF. The DNA of the CDR3 is TGTGCCAGCGCTCAGCGGGATAGGAGCAATGAGCAGTTCTTC.

Only a few counts were recorded for this clone. The J gene is TRBJ1-1, the V gene TRBV5-1, with a tentative D call TRBD1 (5 bases). The germline V gene encodes CDR1 SGHRS and CDR2 YFSETQ. CDR3 length: 17 amino acids. Trimming shortened V by 0 bases and J by 3 bases, and 18 bases separated the two germline ends. This CDR3 reads CASSLAGWDLRDTEAFF. CDR3 DNA sequence: TGCGCCAGCAGCTTGGCCGGTTGGGACCTCAGGGACACTGAAGCTTTCTTT.

This clone occurred a few times. V gene TRBV6-4 combines with J gene TRBJ2-1; the D gene is possibly TRBD2 (5 bases). Germline V gene data show CDR1 as MRHNA and CDR2 as SNTAGT. The CDR3 is 15 residues long. The germline V and J ends were trimmed by 2 bases and 9 bases, with 17 bases remaining between them. The CDR3 protein is CASSDGMSEGGEQFF. The DNA for the CDR3 is TGTGCCAGCAGTGACGGTATGTCCGAGGGTGGTGAGCAGTTCTTC.

The chain uses TRBV2 and TRBJ2-2; D call uncertain. V dropped 0 bases and J dropped 6 bases, with 8 bases sitting between them. The CDR3 has 14 residues. The V gene's germline CDR1 is SNHLY and CDR2 FYNNEI. The CDR3 DNA sequence: TGTGCCAGCAGTGAAGCGGAGCAGTCCGGGGAGCTGTTTTTT. Translated: CASSEAEQSGELFF. Looking up the rest from reference TRBV2 and TRBJ2-2 gives the full variable domain: EPEVTQTPSHQVTQMGQEVILRCVPISNHLYFYWYRQILGQKVEFLVSFYNNEISEKSEIFDDQFSVERPDGSNFTLKIRSTKLEDSAMYFCASSEAEQSGELFFGEGSRLTVL.

This clone was detected once. This chain links TRBV5-1 with TRBJ2-1; TRBD2 matches at 8 bases. From germline, CDR1 is SGHRS and CDR2 YFSETQ. CDR3 length equals 17 residues. J lost 5 bases, V lost 3 bases, and 13 bases had no gene match. DNA for the CDR3: TGCGCCAGCAGCTCCTCCCAAGCGGGAGTGGCGGACAATGAGCAGTTCTTC. The encoded protein is CASSSSQAGVADNEQFF.

This clone was seen just once. CDR3 loop: CASSPGLTYNEQFF. In nucleotides, the CDR3 is TGTGCCAGCTCACCTGGACTAACATACAATGAGCAGTTCTTC. The chain joins TRBV18 to TRBJ2-1; D perhaps matches TRBD2 (6 bases). This CDR3 region has 14 residues. CDR1 is KGHSH, CDR2 LQKENI, per germline. V was trimmed by 3 bases and J by 4 bases, leaving 10 bases between them.

On this clone: Other DNA sequences from this sample encode an identical CDR3 as well. The chain combines TRBV9 with TRBJ2-7, with 11 bases fitting TRBD2. Germline values: CDR1 SGDLS, CDR2 YYNGEE. This CDR3 spans 14 amino acids. Germline trimming cut 2 bases from V and 3 bases from J; bases unmatched to any gene: 1. In DNA form, the CDR3 reads TGTGCCAGCAGCGTCGGGACTAGCGGCTACGAGCAGTACTTC. Its translation is CASSVGTSGYEQYF.

The CDR3: CASSRQGSYEQYF. CDR3 DNA sequence: TGTGCCAGCAGCCGACAGGGCTCCTACGAGCAGTACTTC. This chain uses TRBV6-1 with TRBJ2-7; 7 bases are shared with TRBD1. This CDR3 region has 13 residues. CDR1 is MNHNS and CDR2 is SASEGT in the germline V gene. V was pared by 6 bases and J by 0 bases, with 2 bases of the junction left unmatched.

V is TRBV4-1 and J is TRBJ2-5, with D uncertain. Germline V lookup: CDR1 MGHRA, CDR2 YSYEKL. The CDR3 has 15 amino acids. V was clipped by 0 bases and J by 5 bases, with 13 bases between them. CDR3 region: CASSQDWEMGETQYF. Written as DNA, the CDR3 is TGCGCCAGCAGCCAAGATTGGGAAATGGGGGAGACCCAGTACTTC.

The table lists this clone with a count of one. This chain uses TRBV28 with TRBJ2-1; 14 positions match TRBD2. Germline-derived CDR1 and CDR2 are MDHEN and SYDVKM. The V segment lost 6 bases and the J segment 0 bases; nucleotides outside the gene matches: 4. The CDR3 consists of 17 residues. The CDR3 nucleotides read TGTGCCAGCAGCCACGGGACTAGCGGGAGCTCCTACAATGAGCAGTTCTTC. It encodes CASSHGTSGSSYNEQFF.

This clone was seen a single time. The chain recombines TRBV7-2 with TRBJ1-2; unclear D gene. The germline gives CDR1 SGHTA, CDR2 FQGNSA. This CDR3 spans 15 amino acids. The germline V and J ends were trimmed by 8 bases and 5 bases, with 21 bases remaining between them. The DNA for the CDR3 is TGTGCCAGCGGGTCTAATAGTAGGGCCTCATATGGCTACACCTTC. Translated, it gives CASGSNSRASYGYTF.

The chain joins TRBV7-8 to TRBJ1-2; no definite D call. The length of the CDR3 is 12 residues. Germline assignment: CDR1 SGHVS and CDR2 FQNEAQ. V shed 2 bases and J shed 7 bases, with 8 bases lying between them. The CDR3 DNA is TGTGCCAGCAGCTTATTGAGGGCTGGCTACACCTTC. This gives the protein CASSLLRAGYTF.

The V call is TRBV4-2, the J call TRBJ1-4; 8 bases fit TRBD1. Trimming at V came to 1 base and at J to 8 bases, leaving 9 bases not matched to a gene. Germline CDR1 is LGHNA and CDR2 is YNFKEQ. This CDR3 region has 16 residues. The CDR3 DNA reads TGTGCCAGCAGCCAAGGTTCAGCAGGGGGCCTGGAAAAACTGTTTTTT. Translated: CASSQGSAGGLEKLFF.

About this clone: At the DNA level, this CDR3 is encoded by other sequences in the same sample as well. This rearrangement joins TRBV9 to TRBJ2-7, with 9 bases identical to TRBD2. The CDR3 runs to 12 residues. V lost 5 bases to trimming and J lost 4 bases; unmatched junction nucleotides: 1. Germline values: CDR1 SGDLS, CDR2 YYNGEE. The CDR3 bases are TGTGCCAGCAGTAGCGGGAGTTACGAGCAGTACTTC. It is translated as CASSSGSYEQYF. The entire variable domain, with the rest obtained from reference TRBV9 and TRBJ2-7, is as follows: DSGVTQTPKHLITATGQRVTLRCSPRSGDLSVYWYQQSLDQGLQFLIQYYNGEERAKGNILERFSAQQFPDLHSELNLSSLELGDSALYFCASSSGSYEQYFGPGTRLTVT.

The chain has TRBV2 and TRBJ2-6; D is perhaps TRBD1 or TRBD2 (5 bases each). The CDR3 length is 17 residues. Looked up from germline, CDR1 is SNHLY and CDR2 is FYNNEI. Trimming cost V 5 bases and J 2 bases, with 16 bases left between them. The CDR3: CASSSGTGHTGANVLTF. CDR3 in DNA: TGTGCCAGCAGTTCCGGGACCGGGCACACTGGGGCCAACGTCCTGACTTTC.

This clone was recorded only once. The chain joins TRBV2 to TRBJ1-5; unclear D gene. CDR1 is SNHLY, CDR2 FYNNEI, per germline. The V gene lost 4 bases and the J gene lost 2 bases, with 12 bases spanning the gap. The CDR3 spans 15 residues. CDR3 region: CASSVEAKGNQPQHF. The CDR3 region has the DNA TGTGCCAGCAGTGTCGAGGCGAAGGGCAATCAGCCCCAGCATTTT.

Note on this clone: The junction departs from the called germline gene at one end, perhaps through a read error. V is TRBV5-6 and J is TRBJ1-1; no firm D call. Germline CDR1 SGHDT, CDR2 YYEEEE. This CDR3 contains 15 residues. The CDR3 loop is CTSSRPGRSHTEAFF. The CDR3 DNA follows: TGTACCAGCAGCCGCCCCGGGCGGTCTCACACTGAAGCTTTCTTT.

The CDR3 spells CAWSNTGELFF. The CDR3 DNA is TGTGCCTGGAGCAACACCGGGGAGCTGTTTTTT. The chain joins TRBV30 to TRBJ2-2; D gene uncertain. Germline V gene lookup returns CDR1 GTSNPN and CDR2 SVGIG (reference sequence). Trimming took off 3 bases at V and 2 bases at J, with 1 base between the two ends. CDR3 length: 11 residues.

In nucleotides, the CDR3 is TGTGCCAGCAGCTTAGGGCGTAATGAGCAGTTCTTC. It specifies CASSLGRNEQFF. The chain links TRBV7-9 to TRBJ2-1; no clear D gene. V lost 1 base and J lost 7, with 5 bases in between. The germline V gene encodes CDR1 SEHNR and CDR2 FQNEAQ (reference sequence). This CDR3 spans 12 amino acids.